Included here is one TCR beta chain sequence, with context. Its antigen target is currently unknown. Per-base qualities were not stored, and no clone one base away is much larger. CDR3 length: 14 amino acids, cysteine to phenylalanine. Kept here is only the CDR3 DNA, which spans 42 bases and is read in frame from base 1. From the germline V gene, CDR1 is SGDLS and CDR2 is YYNGEE. For this chain, trimming is 0 bases at the V end and 5 bases at the J end, and the number of junction bases without a gene match is 4. The immunoSEQ Assay, which relies on bias-controlled multiplex PCR amplification of genomic DNA, was used to profile TCRbeta CDR3 regions. The authors' analysis ran thus. To quantify the absolute abundance of each unique TCRbeta CDR3 region, the sequences were collapsed and filtered. Differential abundance was tested with a binomial (Fisher-equivalent) model and with a beta-binomial model adding time-dependent variance fitted from healthy donors. Clones with fewer than 5 combined templates were removed, and a clone was called differentially abundant if the clone's Benjamini-Hochberg FDR was below 0.01. Beta-binomial variance was modeled as a function of total template count across the two samples using the form v = (b*log(k)+a)^2. In its TCRdb copy, this immuneACCESS table keeps in-frame sequences only and misses some clones. Where compared with another copy, unresolved V genes explain less than half of these, and the others have no known cause. That table furnishes V, J and clone size, whereas the DNA furnished D and trimming. The sample table shows tens of thousands of clones, and under 85% are seen once. The ten largest clones add up to approximately 15% of the sample.

During the collection period, no immune events, such as infections, were documented for the healthy donors. Blood repertoires from healthy donors were used as a training cohort for calibrating time-dependent variance in a beta-binomial model of differential abundance of T-cell clones. There were some ten healthy donors in the training cohort, of whom 3 were female and 7 were male. On average the donors were around 44 years old, and their ages spanned about 25 to 64 years. Obtained from a commercial supplier, whole blood was collected from each healthy donor at three time points set around 13 days apart. For immunosequencing, genomic DNA was extracted from unsorted whole blood. These data originate in a study of identifying expanded T cells in peripheral blood (dated by TCRdb to about 2019). Notes on the research overall: Technical replicates were generated by sequencing separate aliquots of the same genomic DNA pool, with four replicates compared pairwise.

Overall study results and their limits: Variance in clone template counts between roughly 2-week samples significantly increased with total template count across all healthy donors. Across all healthy-donor time intervals, the beta-binomial model significantly cut both the number of clones called differentially abundant and the false-positive rate. The binomial model flagged about 1.1 differentially abundant clones between technical replicates but around 16 over two weeks and 19 over four weeks. It was expected by the authors that biological variance in healthy repertoires might increase further over much longer intervals, such as months to years.

Sequencing was done on a sample of blood. This receptor was obtained from a person between 18 and 75 years old in good health. The sequence is built from TRBV9 and TRBJ2-5; 7 nucleotides in the junction match TRBD2. The CDR3: CASSVGGSGETQYF. Here is the DNA: TGTGCCAGCAGCGTAGGCGGGAGTGGCGAGACCCAGTACTTC.